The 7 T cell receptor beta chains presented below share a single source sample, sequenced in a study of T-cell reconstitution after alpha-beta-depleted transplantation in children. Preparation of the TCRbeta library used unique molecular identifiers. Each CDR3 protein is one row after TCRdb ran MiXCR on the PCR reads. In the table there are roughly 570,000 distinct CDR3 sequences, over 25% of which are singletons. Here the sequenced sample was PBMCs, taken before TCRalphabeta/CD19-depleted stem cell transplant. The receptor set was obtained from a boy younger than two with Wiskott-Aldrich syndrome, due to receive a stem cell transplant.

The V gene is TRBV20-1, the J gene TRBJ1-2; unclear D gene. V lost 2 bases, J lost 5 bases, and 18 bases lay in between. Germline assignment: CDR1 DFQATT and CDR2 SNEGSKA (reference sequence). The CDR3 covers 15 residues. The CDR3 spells CSARQEKSTLYGYTF. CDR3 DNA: TGCAGTGCTAGACAGGAAAAATCCACGCTGTATGGCTACACCTTC.

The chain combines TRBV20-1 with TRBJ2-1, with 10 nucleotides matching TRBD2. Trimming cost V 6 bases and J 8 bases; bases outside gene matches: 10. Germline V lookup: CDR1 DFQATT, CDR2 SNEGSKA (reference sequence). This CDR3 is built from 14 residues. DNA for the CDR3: TGCAGTGCCCCAGCTAGCGGGAGAATCTATGAGCAGTTCTTC. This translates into CSAPASGRIYEQFF.

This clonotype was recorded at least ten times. The chain's CDR3 is CSARDGESDTGELFF. The CDR3 DNA reads as TGCAGTGCCCGAGATGGGGAGTCGGACACCGGGGAGCTGTTTTTT. The chain joins TRBV20-1 to TRBJ2-2, with a possible D match to TRBD2 (5 bases). V was trimmed by 6 bases and J by 3 bases, leaving 17 bases between them. Germline V lookup: CDR1 DFQATT, CDR2 SNEGSKA (reference sequence). The length of the CDR3 is 15 residues.

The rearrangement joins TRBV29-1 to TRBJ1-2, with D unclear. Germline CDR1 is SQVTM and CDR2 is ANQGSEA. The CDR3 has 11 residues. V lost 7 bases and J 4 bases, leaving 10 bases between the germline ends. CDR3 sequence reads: CSEFTGYGYTF. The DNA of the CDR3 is TGCAGCGAGTTTACGGGCTATGGCTACACCTTC.

The DNA of the CDR3 is TGCGCCAGCAGCCGACCCCCTAGCGGGGGGCCCTACAATGAGCAGTTCTTC. This translates into CASSRPPSGGPYNEQFF. This chain connects TRBV5-1 to TRBJ2-1; 11 bases align to TRBD2. Germline trimming cut 4 bases from V and 2 bases from J; bases unmatched to any gene: 8. Germline CDR1 is SGHRS and CDR2 is YFSETQ. The CDR3 has 17 amino acids.

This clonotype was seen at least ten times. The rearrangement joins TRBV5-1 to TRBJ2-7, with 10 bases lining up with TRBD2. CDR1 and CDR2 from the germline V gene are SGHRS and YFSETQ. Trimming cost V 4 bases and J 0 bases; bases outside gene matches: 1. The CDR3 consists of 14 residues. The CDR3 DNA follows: TGCGCCAGCAGCCCTAGCGGGAGCTCCTACGAGCAGTACTTC. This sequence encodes CASSPSGSSYEQYF.

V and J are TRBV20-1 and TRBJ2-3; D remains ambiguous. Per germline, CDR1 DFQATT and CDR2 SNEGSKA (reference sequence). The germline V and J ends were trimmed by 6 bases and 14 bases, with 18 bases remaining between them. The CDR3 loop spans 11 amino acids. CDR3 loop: CSASGSLRRYF. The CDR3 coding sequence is TGCAGTGCCTCCGGGTCTCTCCGGAGGTATTTT.